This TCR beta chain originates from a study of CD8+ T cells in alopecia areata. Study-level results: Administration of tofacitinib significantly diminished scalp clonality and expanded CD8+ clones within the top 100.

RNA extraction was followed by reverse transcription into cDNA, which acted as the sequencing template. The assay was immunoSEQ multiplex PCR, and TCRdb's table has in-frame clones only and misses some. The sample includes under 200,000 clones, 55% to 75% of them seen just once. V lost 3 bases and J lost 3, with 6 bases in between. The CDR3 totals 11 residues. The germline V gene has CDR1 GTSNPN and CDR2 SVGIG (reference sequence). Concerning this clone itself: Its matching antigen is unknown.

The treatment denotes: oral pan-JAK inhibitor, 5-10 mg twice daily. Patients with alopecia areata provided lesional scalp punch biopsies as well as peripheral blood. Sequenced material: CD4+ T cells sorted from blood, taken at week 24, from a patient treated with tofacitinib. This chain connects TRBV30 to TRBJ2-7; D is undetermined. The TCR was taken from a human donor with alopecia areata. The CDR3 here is CAWRSLYEQYF. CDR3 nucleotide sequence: TGTGCCTGGAGATCTCTCTACGAGCAGTACTTC. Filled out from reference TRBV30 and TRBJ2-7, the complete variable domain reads SQTIHQWPATLVQPVGSPLSLECTVEGTSNPNLYWYRQAAGRGLQLLFYSVGIGQISSEVPQNLSASRPQDRQFILSSKKLLLSDSGFYLCAWRSLYEQYFGPGTRLTVT.